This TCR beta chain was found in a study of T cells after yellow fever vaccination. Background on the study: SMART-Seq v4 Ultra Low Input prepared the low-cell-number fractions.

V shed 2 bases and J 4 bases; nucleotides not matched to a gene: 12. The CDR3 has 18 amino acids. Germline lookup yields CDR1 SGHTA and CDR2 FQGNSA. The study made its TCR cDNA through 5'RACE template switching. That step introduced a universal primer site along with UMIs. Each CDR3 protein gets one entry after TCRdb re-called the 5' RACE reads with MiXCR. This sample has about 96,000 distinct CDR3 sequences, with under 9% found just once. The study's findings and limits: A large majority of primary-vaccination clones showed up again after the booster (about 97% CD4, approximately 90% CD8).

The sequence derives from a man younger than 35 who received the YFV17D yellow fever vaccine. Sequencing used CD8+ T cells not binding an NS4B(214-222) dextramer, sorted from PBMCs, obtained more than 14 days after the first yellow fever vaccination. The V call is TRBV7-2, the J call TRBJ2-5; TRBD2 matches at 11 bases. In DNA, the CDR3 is TGTGCCAGCAGCTTAAGGCTAGCGGGGGGTTCACGGGGAGAGACCCAGTACTTC. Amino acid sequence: CASSLRLAGGSRGETQYF.